In its sample, the clone carrying this TCR beta chain was seen many times. The antigen is unknown. The data originate from a study of T-cell memory formation after mild COVID-19. Overall study context: There were largely donor-specific TCR clusters. Overall study results and limits: While clones contracting from day 15 to 85 were balanced between CD4 and CD8, later expanders leaned CD4+.

TCR alpha and TCR beta cDNA libraries with sample barcodes and UMIs came from 5'RACE using constant-segment primers. TCRdb used MiXCR to reprocess the 5' RACE reads, holding one entry per CDR3 protein. The table lists 450,000 to 650,000 distinct CDR3 sequences, about 20% of them singletons. Sequencing used PBMCs or a T cell subset sorted from them (not recorded which). This TCR came from an adult woman who had mild COVID-19 (a few samples of this study predate the infection). Cell type and time point are not known.

The CDR3 DNA reads TGCGCCAGCAGCTTGGCCTCGGGCGAGCAGTACTTC. It yields the protein CASSLASGEQYF. The chain links TRBV5-1 to TRBJ2-7; the D is unclear. V lost 0 bases and J lost 6, with 7 bases in between. In germline, CDR1 is SGHRS, CDR2 YFSETQ. CDR3 length: 12 residues. Looking up the rest from reference TRBV5-1 and TRBJ2-7 gives the full variable domain: KAGVTQTPRYLIKTRGQQVTLSCSPISGHRSVSWYQQTPGQGLQFLFEYFSETQRNKGNFPGRFSGRQFSNSRSEMNVSTLELGDSALYLCASSLASGEQYFGPGTRLTVT.